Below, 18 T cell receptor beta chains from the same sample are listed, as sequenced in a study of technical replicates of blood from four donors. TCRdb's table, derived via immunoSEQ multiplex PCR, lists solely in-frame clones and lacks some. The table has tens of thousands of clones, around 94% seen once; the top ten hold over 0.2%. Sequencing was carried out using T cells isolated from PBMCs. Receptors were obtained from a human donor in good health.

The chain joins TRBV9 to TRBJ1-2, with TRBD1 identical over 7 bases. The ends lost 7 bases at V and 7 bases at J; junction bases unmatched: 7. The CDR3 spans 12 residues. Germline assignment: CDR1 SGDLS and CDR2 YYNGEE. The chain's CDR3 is CASETGSLGYTF. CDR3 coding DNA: TGTGCCAGCGAGACAGGGTCGCTTGGCTACACCTTC.

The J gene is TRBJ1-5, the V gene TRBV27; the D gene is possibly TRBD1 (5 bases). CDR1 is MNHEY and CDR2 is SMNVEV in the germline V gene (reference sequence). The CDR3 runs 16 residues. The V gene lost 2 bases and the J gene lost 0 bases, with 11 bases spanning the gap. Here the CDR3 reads CASSLKGDYSNQPQHF. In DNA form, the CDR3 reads TGTGCCAGCAGTTTAAAAGGGGACTATAGCAATCAGCCCCAGCATTTT.

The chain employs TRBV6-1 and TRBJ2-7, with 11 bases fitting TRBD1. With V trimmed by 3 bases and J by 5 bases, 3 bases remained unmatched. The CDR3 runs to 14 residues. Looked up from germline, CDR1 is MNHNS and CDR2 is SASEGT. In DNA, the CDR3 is TGTGCCAGCAGTGACGGACAGGGGGCCAACGAGCAGTACTTC. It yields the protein CASSDGQGANEQYF.

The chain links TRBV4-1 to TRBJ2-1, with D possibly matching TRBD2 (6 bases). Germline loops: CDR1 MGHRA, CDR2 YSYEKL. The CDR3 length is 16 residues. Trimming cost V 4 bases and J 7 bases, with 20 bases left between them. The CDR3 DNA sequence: TGCGCCAGCAGCCGACAATGGGAGGACCCTCGAAATGAGCAGTTCTTC. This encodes CASSRQWEDPRNEQFF.

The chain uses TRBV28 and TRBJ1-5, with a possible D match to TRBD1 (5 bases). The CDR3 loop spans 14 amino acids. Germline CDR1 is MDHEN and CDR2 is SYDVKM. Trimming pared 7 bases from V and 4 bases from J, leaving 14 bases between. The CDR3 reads CASTFFGGNQPQHF. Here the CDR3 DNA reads TGTGCCAGCACCTTTTTCGGGGGGAATCAGCCCCAGCATTTT.

The CDR3 DNA is TGTGCCAGCAGCTTGGGTTCCGCGGGATTAGGGGATGAGCAGTTCTTC. Translation gives CASSLGSAGLGDEQFF. The genes are TRBV5-4 and TRBJ2-1; tentative D call: TRBD2 (6 bases). Trimming cost V 0 bases and J 8 bases, with 18 bases left between them. CDR1 and CDR2 from the germline V gene are SGHNT and YYREEE (reference sequence). The CDR3 covers 16 residues. Variable domain in full (rest from reference TRBV5-4 and TRBJ2-1): ETGVTQSPTHLIKTRGQQVTLRCSSQSGHNTVSWYQQALGQGPQFIFQYYREEENGRGNFPPRFSGLQFPNYSSELNVNALELDDSALYLCASSLGSAGLGDEQFFGPGTRLTVL.

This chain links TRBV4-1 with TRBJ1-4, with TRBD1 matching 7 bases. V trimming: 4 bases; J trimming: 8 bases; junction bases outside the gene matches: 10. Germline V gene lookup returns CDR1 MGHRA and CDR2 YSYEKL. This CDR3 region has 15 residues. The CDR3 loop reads CASSRTGAVSEKLFF. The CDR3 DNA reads TGCGCCAGCAGCCGCACAGGGGCCGTTAGCGAAAAACTGTTTTTT.

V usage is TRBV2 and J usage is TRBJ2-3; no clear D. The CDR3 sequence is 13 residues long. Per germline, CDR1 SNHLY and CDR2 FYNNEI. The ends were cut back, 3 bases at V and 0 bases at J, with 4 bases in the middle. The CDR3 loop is CASSEESTDTQYF. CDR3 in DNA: TGTGCCAGCAGTGAGGAGAGCACAGATACGCAGTATTTT.

The CDR3 DNA sequence: TGCGCCAGCAGTGAAGTCGTCAGGGTCACCTACGAGCAGTACTTC. Protein product: CASSEVVRVTYEQYF. This chain links TRBV10-1 with TRBJ2-7; D is perhaps TRBD1 (5 bases). V was cut by 3 bases and J by 2 bases, with 14 bases left in between. Germline loops: CDR1 WNHNN, CDR2 SYGVQD (reference sequence). This CDR3 is built from 15 residues.

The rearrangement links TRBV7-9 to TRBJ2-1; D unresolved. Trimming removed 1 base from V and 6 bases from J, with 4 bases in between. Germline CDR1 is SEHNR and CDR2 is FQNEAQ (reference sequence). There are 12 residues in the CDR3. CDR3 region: CASSLVANEQFF. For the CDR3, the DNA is TGTGCCAGCAGCTTAGTGGCCAATGAGCAGTTCTTC. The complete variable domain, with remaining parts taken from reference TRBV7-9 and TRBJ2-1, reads DTGVSQNPRHKITKRGQNVTFRCDPISEHNRLYWYRQTLGQGPEFLTYFQNEAQLEKSRLLSDRFSAERPKGSFSTLEIQRTEQGDSAMYLCASSLVANEQFFGPGTRLTVL.

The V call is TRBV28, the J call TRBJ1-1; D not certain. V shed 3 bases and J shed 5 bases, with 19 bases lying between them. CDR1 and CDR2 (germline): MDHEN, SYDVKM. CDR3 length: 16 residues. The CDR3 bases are TGTGCCAGCAGTTTTTTTGTTTCGGTGGGGAGGACTGAAGCTTTCTTT. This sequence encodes CASSFFVSVGRTEAFF. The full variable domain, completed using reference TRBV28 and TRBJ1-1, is DVKVTQSSRYLVKRTGEKVFLECVQDMDHENMFWYRQDPGLGLRLIYFSYDVKMKEKGDIPEGYSVSREKKERFSLILESASTNQTSMYLCASSFFVSVGRTEAFFGQGTRLTVV.

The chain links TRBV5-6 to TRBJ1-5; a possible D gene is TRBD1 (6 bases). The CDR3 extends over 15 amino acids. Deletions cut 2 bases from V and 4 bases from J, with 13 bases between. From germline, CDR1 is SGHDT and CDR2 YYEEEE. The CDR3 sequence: CASSLTGQGNQPQHF. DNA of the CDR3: TGTGCCAGCAGCTTAACAGGTCAGGGGAATCAGCCCCAGCATTTT.

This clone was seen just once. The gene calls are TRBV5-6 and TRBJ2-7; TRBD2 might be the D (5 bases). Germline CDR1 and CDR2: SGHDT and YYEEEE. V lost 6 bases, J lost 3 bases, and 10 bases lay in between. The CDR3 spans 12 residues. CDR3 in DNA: TGTGCCAGCACCATTGGGAGCTACGAGCAGTACTTC. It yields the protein CASTIGSYEQYF.

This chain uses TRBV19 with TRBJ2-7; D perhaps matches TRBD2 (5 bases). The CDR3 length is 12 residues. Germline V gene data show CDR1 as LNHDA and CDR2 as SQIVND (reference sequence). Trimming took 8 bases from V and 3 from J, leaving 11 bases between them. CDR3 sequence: CASSAEGYEQYF. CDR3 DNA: TGTGCCAGTTCAGCTGAGGGCTACGAGCAGTACTTC.

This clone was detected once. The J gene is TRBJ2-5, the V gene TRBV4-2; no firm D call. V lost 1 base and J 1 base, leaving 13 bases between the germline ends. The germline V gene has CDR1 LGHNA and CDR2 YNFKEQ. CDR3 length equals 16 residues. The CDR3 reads CASSQVSTRRQETQYF. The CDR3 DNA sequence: TGTGCCAGCAGCCAAGTTTCGACACGCCGCCAAGAGACCCAGTACTTC.

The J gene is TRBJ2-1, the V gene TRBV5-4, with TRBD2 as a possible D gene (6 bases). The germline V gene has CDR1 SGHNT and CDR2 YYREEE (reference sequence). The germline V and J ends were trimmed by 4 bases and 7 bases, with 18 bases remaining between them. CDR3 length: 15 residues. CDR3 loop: CASSNVLAAGNEQFF. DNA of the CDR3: TGTGCCAGCAGCAATGTATTGGCGGCGGGGAATGAGCAGTTCTTC.

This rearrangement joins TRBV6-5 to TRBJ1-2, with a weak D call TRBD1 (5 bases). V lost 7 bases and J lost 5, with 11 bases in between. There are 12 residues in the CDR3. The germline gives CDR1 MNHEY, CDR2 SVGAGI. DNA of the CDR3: TGTGCCAGCACGGGGGGATCGTATGGCTACACCTTC. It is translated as CASTGGSYGYTF.

CDR3 sequence: CASSSTVLAGRETQYF. CDR3 DNA sequence: TGTGCCAGCAGCTCCACCGTACTAGCGGGGCGGGAGACCCAGTACTTC. J is TRBJ2-5 and V is TRBV11-2, with 10 bases aligning to TRBD2. Germline-derived CDR1 and CDR2 are SGHAT and FQNNGV. V trimming: 4 bases; J trimming: 5 bases; junction bases outside the gene matches: 10. The CDR3 totals 16 residues.